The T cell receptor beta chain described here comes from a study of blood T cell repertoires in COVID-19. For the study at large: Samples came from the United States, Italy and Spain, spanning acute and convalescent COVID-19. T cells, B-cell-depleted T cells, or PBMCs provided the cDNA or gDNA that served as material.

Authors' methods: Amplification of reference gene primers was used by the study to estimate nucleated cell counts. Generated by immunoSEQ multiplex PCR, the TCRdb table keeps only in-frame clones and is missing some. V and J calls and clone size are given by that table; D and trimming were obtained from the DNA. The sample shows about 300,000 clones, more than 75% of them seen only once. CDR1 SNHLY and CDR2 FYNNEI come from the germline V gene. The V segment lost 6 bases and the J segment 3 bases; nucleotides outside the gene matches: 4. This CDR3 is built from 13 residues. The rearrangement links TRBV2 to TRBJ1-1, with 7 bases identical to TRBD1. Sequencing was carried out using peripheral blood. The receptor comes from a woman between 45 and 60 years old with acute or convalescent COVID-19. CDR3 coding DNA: TGTGCCAGCAGCCGGCAGGGGGACACTGAAGCTTTCTTT. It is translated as CASSRQGDTEAFF.